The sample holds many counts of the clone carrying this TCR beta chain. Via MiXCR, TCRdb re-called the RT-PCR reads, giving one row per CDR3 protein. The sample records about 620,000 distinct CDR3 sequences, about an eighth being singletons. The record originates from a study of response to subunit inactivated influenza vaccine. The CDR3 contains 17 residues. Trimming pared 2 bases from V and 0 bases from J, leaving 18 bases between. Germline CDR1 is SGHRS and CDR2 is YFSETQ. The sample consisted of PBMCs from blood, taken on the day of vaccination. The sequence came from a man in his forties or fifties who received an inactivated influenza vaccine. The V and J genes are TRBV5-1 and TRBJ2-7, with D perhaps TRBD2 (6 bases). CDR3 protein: CASSFTGVSRDSYEQYF. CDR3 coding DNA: TGCGCCAGCAGCTTCACCGGGGTCTCGCGGGACTCCTACGAGCAGTACTTC.